This T cell receptor (beta chain) was observed in a study of T cells after yellow fever vaccination. The wider study: The fractions with low cell numbers were processed using SMART-Seq v4 Ultra Low Input.

V lost 2 bases to trimming and J lost 2 bases, with 7 bases between them. The CDR3 runs 13 residues. Germline values: CDR1 MNHEY, CDR2 SVGEGT. This clonotype was recorded at least ten times. The antigen remains unidentified. Synthesis of TCR cDNA relied on 5'RACE template switching, which attached a universal primer site and UMIs. One entry per CDR3 protein, called by TCRdb with MiXCR from the 5' RACE reads. The repertoire holds tens of thousands of distinct CDR3 sequences, 6% to 7.5% seen once, with less than 40% in the top ten. Study-level findings and limits: Bulk-population clonotypes that are abundant could appear as contaminants in FACS-sorted repertoires. CD4 and CD8 compartments shared a small share of clonotypes, likely from convergent recombination.

The receptor was isolated from a man aged 30-40 years who received the YFV17D yellow fever vaccine. The source material was CD8+ T cells sorted from PBMCs, sampled 15 days after the yellow fever booster vaccination. The J gene is TRBJ2-7, the V gene TRBV6-2 or TRBV6-3; the D gene is possibly TRBD2 (5 bases). Here the CDR3 reads CASSYPGTYEQYF. CDR3 DNA sequence: TGTGCCAGCAGTTACCCGGGGACCTACGAGCAGTACTTC.